This entry is about one T cell receptor (beta chain). The sort gate was single viable CD3+CD4+CD8-CD45RO+ cells for memory CD4+ T cells. Assay: immunoSEQ multiplex PCR; the TCRdb copy retains only in-frame clones and omits some. The data contain under 75,000 clones, around 82% of them seen just once; the ten biggest clones take up approximately 0.53%. The data originate from a study of memory CD4+ T cells and cytomegalovirus serostatus. Germline CDR1 reads ENHRY; CDR2 reads SYGVKD. The CDR3 sequence is 14 residues long. Trimming left V 5 bases short and J 0 bases short, with 10 bases between. This TCR was recovered from an adult in good health and CMV-seronegative. Some clones in this sample may be carry-over from other donors' samples. Sequenced material: memory CD4+ T cells from blood. The J gene is TRBJ1-2, the V gene TRBV10-3, with D possibly TRBD1 on 5 matching bases. The CDR3 sequence is CAISTQVTNYGYTF. Written as DNA, the CDR3 is TGTGCCATCAGTACACAGGTAACTAACTATGGCTACACCTTC.